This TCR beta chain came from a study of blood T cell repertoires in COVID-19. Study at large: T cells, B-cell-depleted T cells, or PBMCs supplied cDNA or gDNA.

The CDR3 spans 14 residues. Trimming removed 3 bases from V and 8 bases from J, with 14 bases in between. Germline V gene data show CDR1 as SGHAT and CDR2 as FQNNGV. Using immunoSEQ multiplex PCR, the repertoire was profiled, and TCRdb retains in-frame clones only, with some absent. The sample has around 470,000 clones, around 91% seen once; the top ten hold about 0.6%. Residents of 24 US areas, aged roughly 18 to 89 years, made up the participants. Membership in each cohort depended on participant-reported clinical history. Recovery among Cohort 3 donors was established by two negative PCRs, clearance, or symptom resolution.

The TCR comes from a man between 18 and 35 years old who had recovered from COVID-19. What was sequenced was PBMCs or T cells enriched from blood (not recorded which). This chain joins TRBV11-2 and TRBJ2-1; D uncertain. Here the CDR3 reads CASSFDRSVYEQFF. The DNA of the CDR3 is TGTGCCAGCAGCTTCGATCGGTCGGTCTATGAGCAGTTCTTC.